The T cell receptor beta chain described here comes from a study of shared clonotypes between healthy human individuals (dated by TCRdb to about 2020). Study-wide context: A couple of women and a few men aged 18 to 49 years were included in the cohort. Each donor's leukapheresis produced roughly between about 0.8 and 8.9 billion PBMCs. For each donor, three plates each were used for CD4 naive and CD4 memory, two plates were used for CD8 naive, and one plate was used for CD8 memory. Libraries were prepared and TCR repertoires were sequenced by different laboratories using diverse techniques, in order to increase sequencing depth and limit assay-specific biases. Blood TCR repertoires of a handful of healthy adults were deeply sequenced to estimate repertoire size and the extent of clonotype sharing between individuals.

The study at large found these results: Only blood was sampled, and tissue TCR repertoires likely differ from those in blood. Naive subsets generally had larger estimated clonotype richness than memory subsets. Compared with non-shared clonotypes, clonotypes shared by all four sorted-subset donors had higher generation probabilities. The small number of donors limited the genetic and exposure-history diversity represented. Roughly 5% of naive CD4, around 4% of naive CD8, about 2.1% of memory CD4, and around 0.4% of memory CD8 clonotypes were shared across a few donors. Incomplete sequencing was indicated by rarefaction of sorted-subset datasets, despite the large sequencing depth. Pairwise subsampling led to the expectation that sequencing depth would affect the degree of clonotype sharing among donors.

The donors were healthy, HIV-negative adults with no recently reported acute infections or vaccinations. Every donor was a Caucasian adult residing in Nashville, Tennessee, USA. Magnetic negative selection was used to enrich CD4+ T cells, after which naive cells were positively selected on CD45RA and the negative fraction became the memory subset. Blood was collected by leukapheresis, and PBMCs were isolated by Ficoll-Histopaque density gradient centrifugation and then cryopreserved in liquid nitrogen vapor phase. Purity and quantity of every magnetically sorted T cell population were checked by analytical flow cytometry. From each sorted fraction, genomic DNA was isolated and quantified by UV absorbance on a Nanodrop 2000c. Using the deep immunoSEQ assay, TCR CDR3 regions were amplified from genomic DNA by multiplex PCR. Genomic DNA extracted from each cell subset was distributed evenly over all wells of several immunoSEQ 96-well plates, and each plate served as one replicate. Each replicate PCR for sorted subsets received around 0.2 ug genomic DNA, equal to roughly 30,000 T cell genomes. The purified libraries were quantified using a Qubit 3.0 fluorometer, sized with a Bioanalyzer 2100, and then quantified again using the KAPA Library Quantification kit. Each immunoSEQ 96-well plate was sequenced on its own single-read 150-cycle Illumina NextSeq 550 flow cell. As for how the authors treated the data: Because the immunoSEQ output included only junctional sequences and no quality scores, the filtering could not be the same as the filtering used for full-length reads. Sequences were annotated with PyIR, a Python wrapper for IgBLAST v1.9, using IMGT germline references to assign V/J genes and CDR3. Reads were filtered out if the reads had weak V/J assignments (E-value above 1e-6), no CDR3, stop codons, out-of-frame junctions, or ambiguous translated residues. V3J clonotypes were defined by identical inferred V gene, J gene, and CDR3 amino acid sequence. Percentage overlap between repertoires was computed as shared unique clonotypes divided by the size of the smaller repertoire. Richness of each repertoire was evaluated using RTK rarefaction, the Chao1 estimator, and Recon v2.1 estimates of unobserved clonotypes. OLGA was used to compute generation probabilities for all TCRbeta clonotypes that the gDNA method yielded from a handful of donors. As stored in TCRdb, this immuneACCESS dataset retains in-frame rearrangements with V and J assigned. A fraction of the clones does not appear; measured against another copy, unresolved V genes explain less than half of the discrepancy, and the remainder lacks a known reason. The V and J calls and clone size were taken over from that table, and D and trimming were inferred from the DNA. Counted in this sample were nearly 750,000 clones; 72% of them appeared once. The ten biggest clones cover under 2% of the sample.

For this clone: Its cognate antigen has yet to be identified. Base qualities are missing; no much larger clone stands one base away.

Compared with germline, V lacks 3 bases and J lacks 0 bases; bases without a gene match: 4. The CDR3 runs 15 amino acids, cysteine and phenylalanine included. Only the CDR3 part of the read is kept: 45 bases, read in frame from the first base. The germline V gene provides CDR1 SGHRS and CDR2 YFSETQ. The clonotype was recovered from a woman in her 30s in good health. Source material: memory CD4+ T cells sorted from blood. The cell subset or site label of this sample denotes: CD45RA-negative fraction. The sequence joins TRBV5-1 to TRBJ2-3, and 7 junction bases match TRBD2. The CDR3 region: CASSWGGKSTDTQYF. The bases are TGCGCCAGCAGCTGGGGGGGAAAGAGCACAGATACGCAGTATTTT.